This T cell receptor beta chain was obtained from a study of T-cell reconstitution after alpha-beta-depleted transplantation in children. Whole-study results and caveats: Surviving recipient T cells and thymic progenitors underlay high day-60 TCRbeta diversity in some patients. About two months after transplant, alpha-beta T cells reportedly came from several hundred expanded graft clones. T-cell numbers and diversity one year post-transplant derived largely from freshly generated T cells.

Deletions cut 3 bases from V and 6 bases from J, with 3 bases between. The length of the CDR3 is 11 residues. It was with unique molecular identifiers that the TCRbeta library was prepared. TCRdb called the PCR reads again in MiXCR, with one record for every CDR3 protein. The table records about 580,000 distinct CDR3 sequences, around 27% of them present only once. This clonotype appeared a few times. Its cognate antigen is unknown. This chain links TRBV12-3 or TRBV12-4 with TRBJ2-1; no definite D call. The clonotype comes from a boy under three years old with Wiskott-Aldrich syndrome, due to receive a stem cell transplant. The material was PBMCs, obtained before TCRalphabeta/CD19-depleted stem cell transplant. This chain's CDR3 is CASSFINEQFF. The CDR3 coding sequence is TGTGCCAGCAGTTTTATCAATGAGCAGTTCTTC.